The 16 T cell receptor beta chains below were found in one sample sequenced in a study of Ad26.COV2.S vaccination and SARS-CoV-2 variants. As to treatment: approximately 18 received Ad26.COV2.S at low or high dose, single or two shots; several received placebo; per-sample allocation not given. Each sample was drawn 63 days after the first injection (of vaccine or placebo). The data were produced by immunoSEQ multiplex PCR, yet TCRdb's version contains in-frame clones alone and is incomplete. The sample yields 380,000 or so clones, 80% to 90% seen once. This material consisted of peripheral blood, taken in a trial of Ad26.COV2.S vaccine versus placebo. These receptors all stem from a person between 18 and 59 years old who received the Ad26.COV2.S COVID-19 vaccine or a placebo.

The chain carries TRBV5-1 and TRBJ2-3; 12 bases agree with TRBD2. This CDR3 has 21 amino acids. The V and J ends lost 2 bases and 0 bases, in that order; junction bases with no gene match: 16. Germline values: CDR1 SGHRS, CDR2 YFSETQ. The CDR3 DNA reads as TGCGCCAGCAGCTTATTGAAACTAGCGGGGGGCGGTTATACTAGCACAGATACGCAGTATTTT. It codes for CASSLLKLAGGGYTSTDTQYF. Combining the CDR3 with reference TRBV5-1 and TRBJ2-3 gives the whole variable domain KAGVTQTPRYLIKTRGQQVTLSCSPISGHRSVSWYQQTPGQGLQFLFEYFSETQRNKGNFPGRFSGRQFSNSRSEMNVSTLELGDSALYLCASSLLKLAGGGYTSTDTQYFGPGTRLTVL.

The chain recombines TRBV7-7 with TRBJ2-5; 8 bases match TRBD2. After removal of 2 bases from V and 1 base from J, the junction contained 6 bases not matched to a gene. Germline assignment: CDR1 SSHAT and CDR2 FNYEAQ (reference sequence). The CDR3 loop spans 16 amino acids. In DNA, the CDR3 is TGTGCCAGCAGCTTAAGGGGGAGCGGGGGCCAAGAGACCCAGTACTTC. This gives the protein CASSLRGSGGQETQYF.

V and J are TRBV11-2 and TRBJ1-4, with 9 bases that match TRBD1. The CDR3 is made up of 15 amino acids. The V segment lost 4 bases and the J segment 8 bases; nucleotides outside the gene matches: 8. Germline V lookup: CDR1 SGHAT, CDR2 FQNNGV. The CDR3 is CASSWRGQGMEKLFF. In DNA, the CDR3 is TGTGCCAGCAGCTGGCGGGGACAGGGTATGGAAAAACTGTTTTTT.

This chain uses TRBV6-2 or TRBV6-3 with TRBJ2-7; D is ambiguous. In germline, CDR1 is MNHEY, CDR2 SVGEGT. The V and J ends lost 2 bases and 0 bases respectively, with 8 bases between them. This CDR3 contains 14 residues. Here the CDR3 reads CASSYGVPSYEQYF. The CDR3 region has the DNA TGTGCCAGCAGTTACGGGGTACCCTCCTACGAGCAGTACTTC.

The V call is TRBV7-2, the J call TRBJ2-7; a weak D match, TRBD2 (7 bases). Between the trimmed V and J ends, which lost 4 bases and 6 bases, there was a span of 19 bases. The CDR3 runs to 15 residues. The V gene's germline CDR1 is SGHTA and CDR2 FQGNSA. The CDR3 DNA follows: TGTGCCAGCAGCTCCGTGGGGGGGGCCCAGGGCGAGCAGTACTTC. Translating gives CASSSVGGAQGEQYF.

V usage is TRBV9 and J usage is TRBJ2-7, with 7 bases aligning to TRBD1. After removal of 2 bases from V and 6 bases from J, the junction contained 8 bases not matched to a gene. The CDR3 has 14 amino acids. CDR1 is SGDLS and CDR2 is YYNGEE in the germline V gene. The CDR3 spells CASSVGTEIREQYF. The CDR3 nucleotides are TGTGCCAGCAGCGTCGGGACAGAGATTCGCGAGCAGTACTTC. Supplemented by reference TRBV9 and TRBJ2-7, the full variable domain reads DSGVTQTPKHLITATGQRVTLRCSPRSGDLSVYWYQQSLDQGLQFLIQYYNGEERAKGNILERFSAQQFPDLHSELNLSSLELGDSALYFCASSVGTEIREQYFGPGTRLTVT.

This rearrangement joins TRBV27 to TRBJ2-1; the match to TRBD2 covers 10 bases. CDR1 MNHEY and CDR2 SMNVEV come from the germline V gene (reference sequence). Trimming cost V 2 bases and J 5 bases; bases outside gene matches: 3. This CDR3 has 15 residues. The CDR3 DNA is TGTGCCAGCAGTTTAAAGCTAGCGGGGGACAATGAGCAGTTCTTC. Its translation is CASSLKLAGDNEQFF.

This clone came up once. V usage is TRBV7-3 and J usage is TRBJ2-1, with 14 bases lining up with TRBD2. J lost 1 base, V lost 4 bases, and 3 bases had no gene match. CDR1 and CDR2 from the germline V gene are SGHTA and FQGTGA. The CDR3 is made up of 17 amino acids. CDR3 sequence (DNA): TGTGCCAGCAGCTCTGGACTAGCGGGAGGATCCTACAATGAGCAGTTCTTC. Protein product: CASSSGLAGGSYNEQFF.

The chain uses TRBV7-3 and TRBJ1-1; 7 positions match TRBD1. Germline CDR1 is SGHTA and CDR2 is FQGTGA. The CDR3 is made up of 13 amino acids. V shed 4 bases and J 4 bases; nucleotides not matched to a gene: 3. The CDR3 coding sequence is TGTGCCAGCAGCTGGGACAGTCTCACTGAAGCTTTCTTT. Translation: CASSWDSLTEAFF.

The table lists this clone with a count of one. The V call is TRBV11-3, the J call TRBJ2-1; 7 nucleotides line up with TRBD2. Germline values: CDR1 SGHNT, CDR2 YENEEA. The ends lost 8 bases at V and 6 bases at J; junction bases unmatched: 4. The CDR3 totals 12 residues. The CDR3 spells CASEGGSNEQFF. The CDR3 bases are TGTGCCAGCGAGGGAGGGAGCAATGAGCAGTTCTTC.

The DNA of the CDR3 is TGTGCCAGCAGGCTATACCCCACAGTTCCCTCACCCCTCCACTTT. Amino acid sequence: CASRLYPTVPSPLHF. V usage is TRBV6-5 and J usage is TRBJ1-6; D is undetermined. CDR3 length: 15 residues. Per the germline V gene, CDR1 is MNHEY and CDR2 is SVGAGI. V was shortened by 6 bases and J by 10 bases, with 19 bases between the two germline ends.

The J gene is TRBJ2-7, the V gene TRBV11-3; a possible D gene is TRBD1 (7 bases). V lost 5 bases to trimming and J lost 5 bases, with 19 bases between them. Germline CDR1 and CDR2: SGHNT and YENEEA. CDR3 length: 15 amino acids. The chain's CDR3 is CASSHGGGGYDEQYF. For the CDR3, the DNA is TGTGCCAGCAGCCACGGTGGAGGGGGCTATGACGAGCAGTACTTC.

This clone was detected only a few times. The chain joins TRBV7-9 to TRBJ1-2, with 9 bases lining up with TRBD1. CDR3 length: 16 residues. From germline, CDR1 is SEHNR and CDR2 FQNEAQ (reference sequence). V was pared by 6 bases and J by 3 bases, with 11 bases of the junction left unmatched. This chain's CDR3 is CASSSHLGQGDYGYTF. CDR3 in DNA: TGTGCCAGCAGTTCCCATCTGGGACAGGGCGACTATGGCTACACCTTC.

The rearrangement uses TRBV9 and TRBJ2-1, with 9 bases identical to TRBD2. Trimming took 4 bases from V and 8 from J; bases not matched to a gene: 10. CDR1 and CDR2 from the germline V gene are SGDLS and YYNGEE. The CDR3 has 15 amino acids. The CDR3: CASSPQSSGVYEQFF. Written as DNA, the CDR3 is TGTGCCAGCAGCCCTCAGTCTAGCGGGGTCTATGAGCAGTTCTTC. The variable domain in full, completed from reference TRBV9 and TRBJ2-1, reads DSGVTQTPKHLITATGQRVTLRCSPRSGDLSVYWYQQSLDQGLQFLIQYYNGEERAKGNILERFSAQQFPDLHSELNLSSLELGDSALYFCASSPQSSGVYEQFFGPGTRLTVL.

The rearrangement uses TRBV7-9 and TRBJ2-3; D ambiguous. CDR1 and CDR2 (germline): SEHNR, FQNEAQ (reference sequence). The CDR3 has 12 residues. The ends were cut back, 0 bases at V and 2 bases at J, with 0 bases in the middle. CDR3 in amino acids: CASSLATDTQYF. In nucleotides, the CDR3 is TGTGCCAGCAGCTTAGCCACAGATACGCAGTATTTT.

This chain connects TRBV29-1 to TRBJ1-1, with D unresolved. The V end lost 7 bases, the J end lost 3 bases, and 15 bases lay between the germline ends. The CDR3 extends over 13 amino acids. Germline V gene sequence: CDR1 SQVTM, CDR2 ANQGSEA. The CDR3 protein is CSAERGEDTEAFF. The CDR3 nucleotides are TGCAGCGCTGAGCGGGGAGAGGACACTGAAGCTTTCTTT.